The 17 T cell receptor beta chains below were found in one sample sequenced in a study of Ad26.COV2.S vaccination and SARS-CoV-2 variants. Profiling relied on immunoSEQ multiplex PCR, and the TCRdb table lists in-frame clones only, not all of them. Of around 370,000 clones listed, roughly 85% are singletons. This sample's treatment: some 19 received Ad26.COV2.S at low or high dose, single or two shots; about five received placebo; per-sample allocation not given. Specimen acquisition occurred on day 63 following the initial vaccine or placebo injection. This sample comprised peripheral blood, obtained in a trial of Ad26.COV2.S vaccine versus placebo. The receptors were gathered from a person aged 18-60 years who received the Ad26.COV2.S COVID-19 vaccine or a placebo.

CDR3 bases: TGTGCCAGCAGTCCCCTGACAGGCTACGAGCAGTACTTC. Its translation is CASSPLTGYEQYF. V gene TRBV12-3 or TRBV12-4 combines with J gene TRBJ2-7; weak D call: TRBD1 (6 bases). The CDR3 totals 13 residues. V lost 5 bases and J 3 bases, leaving 11 bases between the germline ends.

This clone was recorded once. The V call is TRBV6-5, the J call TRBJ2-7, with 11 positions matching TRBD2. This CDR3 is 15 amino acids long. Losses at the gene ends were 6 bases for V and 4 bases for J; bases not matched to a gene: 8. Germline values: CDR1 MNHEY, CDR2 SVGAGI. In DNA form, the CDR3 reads TGTGCCAGCAGCTGGACGACTAGCGGGGTTTACGAGCAGTACTTC. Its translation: CASSWTTSGVYEQYF.

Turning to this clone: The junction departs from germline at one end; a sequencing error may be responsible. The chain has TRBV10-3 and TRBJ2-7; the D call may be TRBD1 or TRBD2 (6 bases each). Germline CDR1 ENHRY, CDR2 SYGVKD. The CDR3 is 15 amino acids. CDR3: CANSGGPGATYEQYF. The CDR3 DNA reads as TGTGCCAACAGTGGGGGGCCGGGGGCGACCTACGAGCAGTACTTC.

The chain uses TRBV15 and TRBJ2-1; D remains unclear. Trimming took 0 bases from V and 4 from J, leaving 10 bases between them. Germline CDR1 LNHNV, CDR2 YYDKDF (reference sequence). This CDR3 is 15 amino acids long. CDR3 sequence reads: CATSRDIREYNEQFF. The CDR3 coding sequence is TGTGCCACCAGCAGAGATATAAGGGAATACAATGAGCAGTTCTTC.

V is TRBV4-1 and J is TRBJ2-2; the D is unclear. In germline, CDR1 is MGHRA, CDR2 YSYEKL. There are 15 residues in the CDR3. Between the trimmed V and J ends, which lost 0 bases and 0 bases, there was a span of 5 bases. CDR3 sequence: CASSQEASNTGELFF. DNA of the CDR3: TGCGCCAGCAGCCAAGAGGCTTCGAACACCGGGGAGCTGTTTTTT.

Here the CDR3 reads CASSVRTVYGYTF. The CDR3 coding sequence is TGTGCCAGTAGTGTACGGACAGTCTATGGCTACACCTTC. The chain links TRBV19 to TRBJ1-2, with D perhaps matching TRBD1 (6 bases). Trimming took off 5 bases at V and 4 bases at J, with 11 bases between the two ends. Germline V gene data show CDR1 as LNHDA and CDR2 as SQIVND (reference sequence). The CDR3 loop spans 13 amino acids.

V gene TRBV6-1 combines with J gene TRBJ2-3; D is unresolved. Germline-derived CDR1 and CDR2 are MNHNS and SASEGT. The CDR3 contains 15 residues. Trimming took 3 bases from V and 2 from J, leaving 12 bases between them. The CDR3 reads CASSEARALTDTQYF. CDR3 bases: TGTGCCAGCAGTGAGGCACGGGCCCTCACAGATACGCAGTATTTT.

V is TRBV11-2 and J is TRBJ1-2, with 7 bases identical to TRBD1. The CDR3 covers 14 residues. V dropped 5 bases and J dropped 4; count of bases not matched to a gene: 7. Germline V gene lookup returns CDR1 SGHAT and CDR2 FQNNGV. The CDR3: CASSHLGTAYGYTF. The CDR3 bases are TGTGCCAGCAGCCACCTAGGGACAGCCTATGGCTACACCTTC.

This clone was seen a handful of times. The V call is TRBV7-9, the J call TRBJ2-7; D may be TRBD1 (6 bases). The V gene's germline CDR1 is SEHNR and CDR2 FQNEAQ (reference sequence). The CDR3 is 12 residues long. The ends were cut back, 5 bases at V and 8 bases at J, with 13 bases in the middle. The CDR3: CASSAHRDQQYF. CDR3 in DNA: TGTGCCAGCAGCGCCCACAGGGACCAGCAGTACTTC.

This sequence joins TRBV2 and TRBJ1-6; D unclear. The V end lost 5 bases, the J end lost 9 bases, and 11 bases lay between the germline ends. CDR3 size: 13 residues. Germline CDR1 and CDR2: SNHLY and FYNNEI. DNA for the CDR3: TGTGCCAGCAGTTTGGAAGGTAGTTCACCCCTCCACTTT. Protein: CASSLEGSSPLHF.

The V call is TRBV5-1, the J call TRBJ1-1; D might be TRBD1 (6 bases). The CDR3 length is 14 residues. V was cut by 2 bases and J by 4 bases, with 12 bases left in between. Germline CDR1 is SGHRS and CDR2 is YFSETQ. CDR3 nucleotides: TGCGCCAGCAGCTTAATACAGGGAGGCACTGAAGCTTTCTTT. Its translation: CASSLIQGGTEAFF.

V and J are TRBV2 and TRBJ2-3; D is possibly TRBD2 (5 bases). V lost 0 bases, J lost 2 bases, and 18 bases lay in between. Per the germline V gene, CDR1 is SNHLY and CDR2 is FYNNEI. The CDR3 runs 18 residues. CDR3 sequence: CASSEASPGRGNTDTQYF. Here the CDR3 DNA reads TGTGCCAGCAGTGAAGCGAGTCCGGGCAGAGGGAACACAGATACGCAGTATTTT.

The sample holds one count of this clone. This CDR3 is CASTPRLAGSYEQYF. The CDR3 region has the DNA TGTGCCAGCACCCCGAGACTAGCGGGATCCTACGAGCAGTACTTC. J is TRBJ2-7 and V is TRBV6-6, with TRBD2 matching 11 bases. V lost 7 bases and J lost 1; bases outside the gene matches: 6. From germline, CDR1 is MNHNY and CDR2 SVGAGI (reference sequence). This CDR3 has 15 residues.

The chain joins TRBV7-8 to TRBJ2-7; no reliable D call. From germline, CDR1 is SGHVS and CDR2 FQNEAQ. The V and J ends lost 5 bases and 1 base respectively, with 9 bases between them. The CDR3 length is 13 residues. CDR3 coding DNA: TGTGCCAGCAGCCTACGAACGTCCTACGAGCAGTACTTC. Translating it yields CASSLRTSYEQYF.

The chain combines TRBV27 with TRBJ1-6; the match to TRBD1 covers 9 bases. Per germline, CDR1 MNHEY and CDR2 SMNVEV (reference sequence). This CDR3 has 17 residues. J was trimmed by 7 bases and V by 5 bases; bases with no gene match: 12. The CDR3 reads CASSARFGTGYNSPLHF. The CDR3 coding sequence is TGTGCCAGCAGTGCTCGATTCGGGACAGGGTACAATTCACCCCTCCACTTT.

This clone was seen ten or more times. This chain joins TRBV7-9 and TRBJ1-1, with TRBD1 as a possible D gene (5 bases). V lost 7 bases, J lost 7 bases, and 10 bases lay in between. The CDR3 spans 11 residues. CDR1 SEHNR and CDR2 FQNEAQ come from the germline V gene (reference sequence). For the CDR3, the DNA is TGTGCCAGCACTCGGGACTTTGAAGCTTTCTTT. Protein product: CASTRDFEAFF.

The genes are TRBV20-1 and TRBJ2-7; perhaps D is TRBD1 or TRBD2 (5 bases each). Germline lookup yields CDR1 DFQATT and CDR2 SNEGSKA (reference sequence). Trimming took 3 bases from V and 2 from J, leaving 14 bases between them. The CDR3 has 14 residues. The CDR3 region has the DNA TGCAGTGCTAGTTGGGGGACGGATACCTACGAGCAGTACTTC. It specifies CSASWGTDTYEQYF.